This TCR beta chain was recorded in a study of cytomegalovirus exposure and HLA in healthy donors. Regarding the study as a whole: Solely CMV serostatus was available to characterize immune exposure. Reportedly, TCR beta sequences accurately predicted HLA-A and HLA-B alleles in most subjects. There were 150 to 200 TCR beta chains listed as cytomegalovirus-associated. Indistinguishability led to the exclusion of some V segments, TRBV6-2 and TRBV6-3 included.

Turning to this clone: Its antigen is as yet unknown.

The CDR3 loop spans 15 amino acids. The V gene's germline CDR1 is SNHLY and CDR2 FYNNEI. V was cut by 5 bases and J by 4 bases, with 18 bases left in between. The PCR used 60 Vbeta and 13 Jbeta primers. Clones were read by immunoSEQ multiplex PCR, and TCRdb kept only the in-frame ones, dropping some. The repertoire table contains some 33,000 clones. Source material: PBMCs. This receptor was identified in a female donor in good health and CMV-seronegative. The chain carries TRBV2 and TRBJ2-7; no definite D call. The CDR3 region has the DNA TGTGCCAGCAGTCCATCCGACCGCGACTGGTACGAGCAGTACTTC. Protein: CASSPSDRDWYEQYF.